This TCR beta chain came from a study of blood T cell repertoires in COVID-19 (dated by TCRdb to about 2020). With regard to the full study: The collaborator samples originated in the United States, Italy and Spain and spanned the acute and convalescent phases of COVID-19. The material from the prospective study consisted of cDNA or gDNA derived from T cells, B-cell-depleted T cells, or PBMCs. Subjects who had been exposed to COVID-19, were actively infected with it, or had recovered from it provided the deeply sampled blood TCRbeta repertoires that made up the dataset. The repertoires were released in a freely available public database intended as a resource for research on the immune response to SARS-CoV-2. Samples were obtained from the ongoing ImmuneRACE study (first 160 participants) and from approximately 1,200 subjects provided by 6 global collaborators. The sample metadata nearly always contained a de-identified subject ID, COVID-19 status, age in years and sex. HLA class I and class II types, where available, came from metadata supplied by the sample provider rather than from assay-based typing. General findings and caveats noted by the study authors: How much clinical and demographic metadata was included differed by source and by participant, and the metadata was provided uncurated.

TCRbeta CDR3 regions were amplified from genomic DNA using the immunoSEQ Assay, a bias-controlled multiplex PCR. As for the original processing: Within the assay, amplification of reference gene primers was used to estimate how many nucleated cells each sample contained. To quantify the absolute abundance of each unique TCRbeta CDR3 rearrangement, sequence reads were collapsed and filtered. For each sample, productive Simpson clonality was calculated by taking the square root of Simpson's diversity index across productive rearrangements. TCRdb stores this immuneACCESS table with in-frame sequences only. Part of the clones is absent; in the studies checked, under half of the shortfall reflects unresolved V genes, and no reason is known for the rest. V and J calls and clone size are given by that table; D and trimming were obtained from the DNA. The sample includes 300,000 to 400,000 clones, with 86% observed a single time. The ten biggest clones cover about 7% of the sample.

V sheds 2 bases and J sheds 6 bases, leaving 13 bases between their ends. From a lookup of the germline V gene, CDR1 and CDR2 are MNHNS and SASEGT. The CDR3 covers 14 residues, taking in both the cysteine and the phenylalanine. Only CDR3 DNA is held: 42 bases, read in frame from base 1. As concerns this clone: The antigen it recognizes is unknown. No base quality information exists; no much larger clone differs at one position.

In Seattle, one collaborating source enrolled patients while the infection was active and tracked those patients longitudinally over the course of disease. Each collaborating institution followed its own protocols to collect whole blood in K2EDTA tubes. For TCRbeta analysis, collaborators shipped samples in one of three forms: frozen whole blood, isolated PBMCs, or DNA extracted from either of those sample types. Specimen: peripheral blood. The source is a woman in her fifties or sixties with COVID-19, enrolled during active disease. The chain uses TRBV6-1 and TRBJ1-2, and the D gene may be TRBD1, 5 bases matching. The CDR3 sequence is CASSENTGGDGYTF. The sequenced DNA: TGTGCCAGCAGTGAAAATACGGGAGGGGATGGCTACACCTTC.